This entry features one T cell receptor (beta chain) sequence. Its antigen is unidentified. Sequencing was performed with immunoSEQ multiplex PCR; in TCRdb, only in-frame clones are kept and a portion is missing. The sample comprises more than 110,000 clones, roughly 92% of which are singletons, and 3% to 4% rests with the top ten. The CDR3 loop spans 15 amino acids. CDR1 and CDR2 from the germline V gene are ENHRY and SYGVKD. V lost 2 bases and J 9 bases, leaving 17 bases between the germline ends. The data belong to a study of T cell responses to AZD1222 COVID-19 vaccine. Study-wide points: Females made up more of the donors, who were largely white British, and clonal diversity may have come out too low. Once two AZD1222 doses were given, Spike-specific TCR breadth and depth went up.

The sequenced sample was peripheral blood, obtained 28 days after the second AZD1222 dose. The sequence came from an adult who received the AZD1222 COVID-19 vaccine. The chain has TRBV10-3 and TRBJ2-1, with a tentative D call TRBD2 (5 bases). The CDR3 here is CAISERTIPGVEQFF. The CDR3 DNA reads as TGTGCCATCAGTGAGCGGACCATCCCCGGGGTTGAGCAGTTCTTC.